This T cell receptor (beta chain) originates from a study of T cells in Graves' hyperthyroidism and ophthalmopathy. The table lists this clonotype with many counts. Its target is unknown. Points from the study as a whole: Most thyroid clonotypes expanded above 0.001 appeared in blood too. Researchers report that a 13 V-J model separated ophthalmopathy from stable hyperthyroidism.

Individuals with ophthalmopathy presented a Clinical Activity Score of at least 3, a NOSPECS grade of at least 4 and a duration under 3 months. Each 10 ml fresh peripheral blood draw supplied the PBMCs. The V gene end was trimmed by 6 bases and the J gene end by 0 bases; junction bases not matched to a gene: 4. The CDR3 consists of 14 residues. Germline assignment: CDR1 LNHNV and CDR2 YYDKDF (reference sequence). RNA transcripts gave rise to amplified TCR beta CDR3 regions. Carried out on the TCR CDR3, a first-round RT-PCR used the HTBI primer set. TCRdb called the multiplex PCR reads again in MiXCR, with one record for every CDR3 protein. The sample shows hundreds of thousands of distinct CDR3 sequences, roughly 14% of them seen only once.

The TCR originated in a woman in her thirties or forties with Graves' ophthalmopathy. The sample was blood. V usage is TRBV15 and J usage is TRBJ2-5; 7 nucleotides agree with TRBD2. CDR3: CATRLGRDQETQYF. Written as DNA, the CDR3 is TGTGCCACCAGACTAGGGAGGGACCAAGAGACCCAGTACTTC. Variable domain in full (rest from reference TRBV15 and TRBJ2-5): DAMVIQNPRYQVTQFGKPVTLSCSQTLNHNVMYWYQQKSSQAPKLLFHYYDKDFNNEADTPDNFQSRRPNTSFCFLDIRSPGLGDTAMYLCATRLGRDQETQYFGPGTRLLVL.